This T cell receptor beta chain derives from a study of neoadjuvant anti-PD-1 for oral cavity cancer. The CDR3 totals 13 residues. CDR1 MRHNA and CDR2 SNTAGT come from the germline V gene. The V and J ends lost 4 bases and 8 bases respectively, with 14 bases between them. In this sample, this clone turned up a few times. Clones were read by immunoSEQ multiplex PCR, and TCRdb kept only the in-frame ones, dropping some. The sample carries around 12,000 clones, approximately 63% recorded once. Patients had newly diagnosed, untreated stage II-IVA oral cavity squamous cell carcinoma. The chain recombines TRBV6-4 with TRBJ1-1; D gene uncertain. The specimen comprised tumor tissue, sampled before nivolumab (anti-PD-1) treatment. The source is a person aged 40 to 85 with oral cavity squamous cell carcinoma. The donor label of this sample is uncertain. CDR3 nucleotide sequence: TGTGCCAGCAGTGTCAGTCAGCAAACCGAAGCTTTCTTT. It codes for CASSVSQQTEAFF.